A selection of T cell receptor beta chains follows, all from one sample in a study of OX40 agonist ivuxolimab in advanced cancers. Sequencing was performed with immunoSEQ multiplex PCR; in TCRdb, only in-frame clones are kept and a portion is missing. The sample shows about 55,000 clones, about 88% of them seen only once. The input for sequencing was CD4+ or CD8+ T cells sorted from blood, taken in a trial of the OX40 agonist ivuxolimab. These receptors came from an adult with an advanced solid tumor such as melanoma, head and neck, liver or kidney cancer. Each CDR3 is given with its conserved first and last residue. D genes are given only for firm matches. Rows give clone size only sometimes, using once, few, many, or a class for an expanded clone.

v_call	d_call	j_call	clone_size	cdr3_aa	cdr3_nt
TRBV27	-	TRBJ2-1	-	CASTWDTNYNEQFF	TGTGCCAGCACGTGGGACACTAACTACAATGAGCAGTTCTTC
TRBV28	TRBD1	TRBJ1-4	-	CASSLAGQGGLKLFF	TGTGCCAGCAGTTTAGCGGGACAGGGGGGATTAAAACTGTTTTTT
TRBV5-1	-	TRBJ2-1	-	CASSLVTSTYNEQFF	TGCGCCAGCAGCTTGGTGACCAGTACCTACAATGAGCAGTTCTTC
TRBV20-1	-	TRBJ2-5	-	CSAQGPLTQYF	TGCAGTGCTCAGGGTCCGCTGACCCAGTACTTC
TRBV7-6	-	TRBJ2-7	medium-sized	CASSPNNRAGEQYF	TGTGCCAGCAGCCCCAACAACAGGGCGGGCGAGCAGTACTTC
TRBV19	TRBD2	TRBJ2-5	-	CASSTRLAQETQYF	TGTGCCAGTAGTACGAGACTAGCTCAAGAGACCCAGTACTTC
TRBV18	TRBD1	TRBJ2-1	once	CASSAKTGRGYNEQFF	TGTGCCAGCTCGGCTAAGACAGGGAGAGGCTACAATGAGCAGTTCTTC
TRBV19	-	TRBJ1-5	-	CASSMVGTFSNQPQHF	TGTGCCAGTAGTATGGTTGGGACATTTAGCAATCAGCCCCAGCATTTT
TRBV6-5	TRBD1	TRBJ2-7	-	CASSPDRGWDEQYF	TGTGCCAGCAGCCCAGACAGGGGCTGGGACGAGCAGTACTTC
TRBV5-1	-	TRBJ2-1	-	CASSPGTISDEQFF	TGCGCCAGCAGCCCGGGGACCATATCCGATGAGCAGTTCTTC
TRBV27	TRBD2	TRBJ2-7	once	CASSKREIDEQYF	TGTGCCAGCTCCAAGCGGGAGATAGACGAGCAGTACTTC
TRBV28	-	TRBJ2-5	-	CASRRDSVETQYF	TGTGCCAGCAGACGGGACTCCGTCGAGACCCAGTACTTC
TRBV4-1	-	TRBJ2-7	-	CASSQETYSLYEQYF	TGCGCCAGCAGCCAAGAGACGTATAGTCTCTACGAGCAGTACTTC
TRBV6-1	-	TRBJ1-2	-	CASSDSWQSAGYTF	TGTGCCAGCAGTGACAGTTGGCAGTCTGCCGGCTACACCTTC
TRBV28	-	TRBJ2-1	once	CASSQQGREQFF	TGTGCCAGCAGTCAACAGGGCCGGGAGCAGTTCTTC
TRBV18	-	TRBJ2-7	-	CASSPGAAYEQYF	TGTGCCAGCTCACCAGGGGCTGCCTACGAGCAGTACTTC
TRBV28	-	TRBJ1-4	-	CASSKTQGENEKLFF	TGTGCCAGCAGCAAAACCCAGGGTGAAAATGAAAAACTGTTTTTT
TRBV18	TRBD1	TRBJ1-1	few	CASSPGQGNTEAFF	TGTGCCAGCTCTCCGGGACAGGGGAACACTGAAGCTTTCTTT
TRBV2	-	TRBJ1-2	-	CASSEAGSYGYTF	TGTGCCAGCAGTGAAGCGGGCAGCTATGGCTACACCTTC
TRBV19	-	TRBJ2-7	-	CASSIGVGGTAIYEQYF	TGTGCCAGTAGTATCGGGGTCGGCGGGACAGCAATCTACGAGCAGTACTTC